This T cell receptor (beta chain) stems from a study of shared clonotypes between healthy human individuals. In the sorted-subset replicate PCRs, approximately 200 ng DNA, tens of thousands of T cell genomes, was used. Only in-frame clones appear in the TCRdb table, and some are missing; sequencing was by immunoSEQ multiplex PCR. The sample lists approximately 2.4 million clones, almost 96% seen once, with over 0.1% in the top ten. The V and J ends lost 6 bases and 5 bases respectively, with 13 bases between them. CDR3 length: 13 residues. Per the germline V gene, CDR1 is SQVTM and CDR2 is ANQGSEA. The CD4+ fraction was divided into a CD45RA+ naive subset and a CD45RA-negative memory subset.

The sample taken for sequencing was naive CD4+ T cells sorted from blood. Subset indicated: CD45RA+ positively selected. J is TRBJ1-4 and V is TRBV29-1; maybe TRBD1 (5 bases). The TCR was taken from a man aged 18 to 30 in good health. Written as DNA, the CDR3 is TGCAGCGTGGGACGGGGCTTGAATGAAAAACTGTTTTTT. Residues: CSVGRGLNEKLFF.